Below, 15 T cell receptor beta chains from the same sample are listed, as sequenced in a study of T cells after yellow fever vaccination. TCRdb recomputed calls from the 5' RACE reads with MiXCR, one row per CDR3 protein. The table includes roughly 74,000 distinct CDR3 sequences, roughly 7.4% detected once. The sample in question was CD8+ T cells sorted from PBMCs, obtained less than 6 days after the first yellow fever vaccination. The source of these receptors is a man younger than 30 who received the YFV17D yellow fever vaccine.

Only a few counts were recorded for this clonotype. The rearrangement joins TRBV6-1 to TRBJ1-6, with a tentative D call TRBD1 (5 bases). There are 16 residues in the CDR3. CDR1 is MNHNS, CDR2 SASEGT, per germline. Trimming shortened V by 6 bases and J by 3 bases, and 15 bases separated the two germline ends. The CDR3 DNA reads as TGTGCCAGCAGGCCCCAGGGAATAGGCTATAATTCACCCCTCCACTTT. This gives the protein CASRPQGIGYNSPLHF.

Ten or more counts support this clonotype. The rearrangement uses TRBV4-3 and TRBJ2-1; D is perhaps TRBD1 or TRBD2 (5 bases each). Germline V gene lookup returns CDR1 LGHNA and CDR2 YSLEER. Trimming shortened V by 0 bases and J by 0 bases, and 9 bases separated the two germline ends. CDR3 size: 16 residues. CDR3 sequence: CASSQEGESSYNEQFF. For the CDR3, the DNA is TGCGCCAGCAGCCAAGAGGGGGAGAGCTCCTACAATGAGCAGTTCTTC.

This clonotype was recorded at least ten times. The chain recombines TRBV12-3 or TRBV12-4 with TRBJ2-1; D possibly corresponds to TRBD2 (7 bases). V gave up 8 bases and J gave up 1 base, with 18 bases separating them. The CDR3 contains 16 residues. The CDR3 DNA is TGTGCCAGCCGTTGGGGGGGGCAGGGTTCCTACAATGAGCAGTTCTTC. Its protein product is CASRWGGQGSYNEQFF.

This clonotype has a count of ten or more. The rearrangement uses TRBV12-3 or TRBV12-4 and TRBJ2-7; no definite D call. The V end lost 2 bases, the J end lost 0 bases, and 5 bases lay between the germline ends. The length of the CDR3 is 13 residues. The DNA of the CDR3 is TGTGCCAGCAGTTTAACACCCTCCTACGAGCAGTACGTC. Amino acid sequence: CASSLTPSYEQYV.

This clonotype was detected many times. The V and J genes are TRBV10-3 and TRBJ2-7; D is unclear. CDR1 and CDR2 (germline): ENHRY, SYGVKD. The CDR3 loop spans 13 amino acids. The V end was cut by 0 bases, the J end by 7 bases, with 10 bases between. In DNA, the CDR3 is TGTGCCATCAGTGAGTCAATGACCCAGGAGCAGTACGTC. Translated, it gives CAISESMTQEQYV.

The chain combines TRBV7-9 with TRBJ2-3; 7 bases match TRBD1. The CDR3 consists of 14 residues. Germline trimming cut 0 bases from V and 4 bases from J; bases unmatched to any gene: 1. Per the germline V gene, CDR1 is SEHNR and CDR2 is FQNEAQ (reference sequence). The CDR3 loop reads CASSLAQGADTQYF. The CDR3 DNA reads TGTGCCAGCAGCTTAGCTCAGGGGGCAGATACGCAGTATTTT. Full variable domain (missing parts from reference TRBV7-9 and TRBJ2-3): DTGVSQNPRHKITKRGQNVTFRCDPISEHNRLYWYRQTLGQGPEFLTYFQNEAQLEKSRLLSDRFSAERPKGSFSTLEIQRTEQGDSAMYLCASSLAQGADTQYFGPGTRLTVL.

The chain carries TRBV20-1 and TRBJ2-5, with TRBD2 matching 9 bases. The germline gives CDR1 DFQATT, CDR2 SNEGSKA (reference sequence). The J segment lost 0 bases and the V segment lost 6 bases, leaving 8 bases of the junction unmatched. The CDR3 totals 15 residues. The CDR3 DNA sequence: TGCAGTGCCCCCGGACTAGCGATGAACCAAGAGACCCAGTACTTC. As protein: CSAPGLAMNQETQYF.

The table lists this clonotype with many counts. V gene TRBV12-3 or TRBV12-4 combines with J gene TRBJ2-5; TRBD2 might be the D (5 bases). CDR3 size: 13 residues. Trimming removed 5 bases at V and 1 base at J, with 8 bases between. CDR3 bases: TGTGCCAGCAGTCCCGGACTCCAAGAGACCCAGTACTTC. Encoded protein: CASSPGLQETQYF.

This clonotype was found a few times. V is TRBV3-1 and J is TRBJ1-1; 7 positions agree with TRBD1. Germline V gene sequence: CDR1 LGHDT, CDR2 YNNKEL (reference sequence). J was trimmed by 3 bases and V by 8 bases; bases with no gene match: 9. The CDR3 contains 14 residues. The CDR3 sequence is CASHLQGVDTEAFF. Written as DNA, the CDR3 is TGTGCCAGCCACCTTCAGGGGGTAGACACTGAAGCTTTCTTT.

This clonotype came up many times. The rearrangement uses TRBV7-9 and TRBJ2-5; perhaps TRBD1 as D (5 bases). This CDR3 is 14 amino acids long. Between the trimmed V and J ends, which lost 5 bases and 1 base, there was a span of 11 bases. Germline V gene sequence: CDR1 SEHNR, CDR2 FQNEAQ (reference sequence). This CDR3 reads CASSQRQTQETQYF. CDR3 in DNA: TGTGCCAGCAGCCAAAGACAGACCCAAGAGACCCAGTACTTC.

This clonotype has a handful of counts. The chain employs TRBV12-5 and TRBJ2-1, with D unresolved. The germline V and J ends were trimmed by 1 base and 0 bases, with 10 bases remaining between them. CDR3 size: 16 residues. The germline V gene encodes CDR1 LGHNT and CDR2 FRNRAP. In DNA, the CDR3 is TGTGCTAGTGGTTTGGGAACACAGAGCTCCTACAATGAGCAGTTCTTC. This codes for CASGLGTQSSYNEQFF.

At least ten counts were recorded for this clonotype. The J gene is TRBJ1-1, the V gene TRBV16; D call uncertain. The CDR3 extends over 15 amino acids. Germline V gene sequence: CDR1 KGHSY, CDR2 FQNENV. The V end lost 1 base, the J end lost 0 bases, and 9 bases lay between the germline ends. CDR3 sequence: CASSQWVDLNTEAFF. The CDR3 region has the DNA TGTGCCAGCAGCCAATGGGTAGATTTGAACACTGAAGCTTTCTTT.

Only a few counts were recorded for this clonotype. This chain connects TRBV15 to TRBJ1-1; D remains unclear. Trimming pared 1 base from V and 4 bases from J, leaving 7 bases between. CDR3 length: 13 residues. Germline V gene data show CDR1 as LNHNV and CDR2 as YYDKDF (reference sequence). CDR3 sequence (DNA): TGTGCCACCAGCAGAGGATGGGGCACTGAAGCTTTCTTT. This gives the protein CATSRGWGTEAFF. Complete variable domain (other parts from reference TRBV15 and TRBJ1-1): DAMVIQNPRYQVTQFGKPVTLSCSQTLNHNVMYWYQQKSSQAPKLLFHYYDKDFNNEADTPDNFQSRRPNTSFCFLDIRSPGLGDTAMYLCATSRGWGTEAFFGQGTRLTVV.

V gene TRBV13 combines with J gene TRBJ2-7; D is perhaps TRBD2 (5 bases). The V gene lost 3 bases and the J gene lost 2 bases, with 8 bases spanning the gap. This CDR3 has 13 residues. CDR1 is PRHDT and CDR2 is FYEKMQ in the germline V gene (reference sequence). The CDR3 DNA follows: TGTGCCAGCAGCTTCGTGAGGGCCTACGAGCAGTACTTC. This sequence encodes CASSFVRAYEQYF.

This clonotype has more than one count but fewer than ten. The chain couples TRBV7-9 to TRBJ2-3, with 7 bases lining up with TRBD1. J lost 2 bases, V lost 3 bases, and 5 bases had no gene match. The germline V gene has CDR1 SEHNR and CDR2 FQNEAQ (reference sequence). The CDR3 spans 15 residues. CDR3 sequence (DNA): TGTGCCAGCAGCTTCGGACAGGACCCCACAGATACGCAGTATTTT. It yields the protein CASSFGQDPTDTQYF.